This record concerns one T cell receptor (beta chain) sequence. Antigen: not known. The entry originates in a study of T cells in localized non-small cell lung cancer. V gave up 7 bases and J gave up 10 bases; unmatched junction bases: 15. Germline loops: CDR1 LGHNA, CDR2 YNFKEQ. The CDR3 spans 15 residues. Here immunoSEQ multiplex PCR was the method, and the copy in TCRdb shows in-frame clones only, minus some. The data show about 53,000 clones, over 80% seen once. Broader study findings: An association was observed between higher blood T cell density and longer overall survival. Adjacent lung tissue had a median about 50 of the top 100 clones found in the tumor. Sequencing, confined to only one tumor region, leaves heterogeneity possible.

This TCR was recovered from a man aged 40 to 69 with stage III lung adenocarcinoma. The sequences come from peripheral blood mononuclear cells, collected before any cancer treatment. This chain uses TRBV4-2 with TRBJ2-2; TRBD2 agrees at 7 bases. The CDR3 here is CASTAGEGPGEELFF. CDR3 DNA: TGTGCCAGCACCGCGGGGGAGGGGCCCGGGGAGGAGCTGTTTTTT.